These 3 T cell receptor beta chains were all obtained from the same sample, sequenced in a study of PD-L1 blockade in urothelial cancer. Clones were read by immunoSEQ multiplex PCR, and TCRdb kept only the in-frame ones, dropping some. The table includes tens of thousands of clones, 85% to 90% detected once. This specimen was PBMCs, taken around atezolizumab (anti-PD-L1) treatment. These receptor sequences come from a man aged 50 to 59 with urothelial cancer.

The chain recombines TRBV6-4 with TRBJ2-1; tentative D call: TRBD1 (6 bases). Trimming removed 0 bases from V and 10 bases from J, with 19 bases in between. The CDR3 extends over 16 amino acids. Germline CDR1 and CDR2: MRHNA and SNTAGT. The DNA of the CDR3 is TGTGCCAGCAGTGACTCGAGTCGAGGGGGAATGCGGGAGCAGTTCTTC. It yields the protein CASSDSSRGGMREQFF.

J is TRBJ1-1 and V is TRBV10-2; a weak D match, TRBD1 (5 bases). V lost 5 bases, J lost 0 bases, and 10 bases lay in between. Looked up from germline, CDR1 is WSHSY and CDR2 is SAAADI. The CDR3 consists of 14 residues. The CDR3 here is CASSLGGLNTEAFF. The CDR3 DNA is TGCGCCAGCAGTCTGGGGGGACTGAACACTGAAGCTTTCTTT.

This rearrangement joins TRBV9 to TRBJ1-1, with a tentative D call TRBD1 (6 bases). This CDR3 comprises 18 residues. V shed 0 bases and J shed 1 base, with 19 bases lying between them. Germline assignment: CDR1 SGDLS and CDR2 YYNGEE. CDR3: CASSVVAGDGFRNTEAFF. CDR3 DNA: TGTGCCAGCAGCGTAGTGGCAGGGGACGGGTTCAGGAACACTGAAGCTTTCTTT.